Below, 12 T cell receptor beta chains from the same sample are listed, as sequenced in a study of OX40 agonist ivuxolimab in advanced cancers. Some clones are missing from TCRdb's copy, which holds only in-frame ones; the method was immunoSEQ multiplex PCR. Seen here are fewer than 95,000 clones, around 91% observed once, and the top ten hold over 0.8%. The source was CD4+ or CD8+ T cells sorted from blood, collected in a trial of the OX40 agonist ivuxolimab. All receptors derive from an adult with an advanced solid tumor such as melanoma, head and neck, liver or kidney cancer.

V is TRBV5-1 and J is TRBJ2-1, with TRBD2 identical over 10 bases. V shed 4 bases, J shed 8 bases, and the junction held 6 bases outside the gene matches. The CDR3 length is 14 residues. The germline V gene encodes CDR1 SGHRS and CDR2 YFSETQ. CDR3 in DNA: TGCGCCAGCAGCCGGAGCGGGGGGGACCATGAGCAGTTCTTC. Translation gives CASSRSGGDHEQFF.

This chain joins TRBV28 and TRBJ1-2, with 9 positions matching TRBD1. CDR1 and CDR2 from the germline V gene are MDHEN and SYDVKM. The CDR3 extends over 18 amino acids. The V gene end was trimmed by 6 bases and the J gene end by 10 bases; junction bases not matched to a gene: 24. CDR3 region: CASSKGGWTGADSQSYTF. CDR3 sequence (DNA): TGTGCCAGCAGCAAGGGCGGGTGGACAGGGGCGGACTCTCAGTCCTACACCTTC.

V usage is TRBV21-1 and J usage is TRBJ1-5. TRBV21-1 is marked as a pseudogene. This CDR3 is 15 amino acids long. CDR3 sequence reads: CASSRTGSSNQPQHF. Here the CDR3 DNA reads TGTGCCAGCAGCCGGACGGGGTCGAGCAATCAGCCCCAGCATTTT.

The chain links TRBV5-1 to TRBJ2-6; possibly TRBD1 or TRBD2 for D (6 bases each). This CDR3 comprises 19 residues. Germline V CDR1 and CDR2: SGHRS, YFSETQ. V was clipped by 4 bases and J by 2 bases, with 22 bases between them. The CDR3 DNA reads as TGCGCCAGCAGCGTATGGACAGTTACCTCGGGGGCTGGGGCCAACGTCCTGACTTTC. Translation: CASSVWTVTSGAGANVLTF.

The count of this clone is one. The DNA of the CDR3 is TGTGCCAGCACCCCCCGGACTAGCGGGAGGATTAGCAATGAGCAGTTCTTC. Translation gives CASTPRTSGRISNEQFF. The chain links TRBV7-6 to TRBJ2-1; 14 positions match TRBD2. Germline V gene data show CDR1 as SGHVS and CDR2 as FNYEAQ. This CDR3 is 17 amino acids long. V gave up 7 bases and J gave up 6 bases; unmatched junction bases: 11.

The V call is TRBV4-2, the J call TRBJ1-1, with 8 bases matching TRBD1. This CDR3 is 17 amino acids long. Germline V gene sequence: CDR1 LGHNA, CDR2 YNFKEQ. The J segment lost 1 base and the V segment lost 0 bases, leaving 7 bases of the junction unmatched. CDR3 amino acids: CASSQDGLGQGNTEAFF. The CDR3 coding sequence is TGTGCCAGCAGCCAAGATGGACTAGGACAGGGGAACACTGAAGCTTTCTTT.

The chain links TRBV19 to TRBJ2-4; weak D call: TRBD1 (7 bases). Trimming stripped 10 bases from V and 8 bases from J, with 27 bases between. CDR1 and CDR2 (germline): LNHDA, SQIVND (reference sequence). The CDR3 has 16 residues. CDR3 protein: CATSKGGQSGSHIQYF. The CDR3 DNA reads TGTGCCACGTCAAAGGGGGGACAGAGCGGTTCGCACATTCAGTACTTC.

The CDR3 region has the DNA TGTGCCAGCAGCCGACAGGGGGCAGAGCCCCAGCATTTT. Translated, it gives CASSRQGAEPQHF. The V and J genes are TRBV6-5 and TRBJ1-5; TRBD1 agrees at 10 bases. V lost 6 bases and J lost 8; bases outside the gene matches: 4. CDR1 MNHEY and CDR2 SVGAGI come from the germline V gene. There are 13 residues in the CDR3.

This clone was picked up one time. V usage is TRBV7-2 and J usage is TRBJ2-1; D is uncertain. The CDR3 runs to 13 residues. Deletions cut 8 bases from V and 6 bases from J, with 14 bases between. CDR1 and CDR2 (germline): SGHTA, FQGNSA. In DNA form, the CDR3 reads TGTGCCAGCTCTTCCCGATCCGGCAATGAGCAGTTCTTC. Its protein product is CASSSRSGNEQFF.

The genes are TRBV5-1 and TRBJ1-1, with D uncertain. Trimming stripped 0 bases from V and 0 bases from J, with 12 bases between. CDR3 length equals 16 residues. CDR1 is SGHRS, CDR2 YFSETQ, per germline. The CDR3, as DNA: TGCGCCAGCAGCTTGGGGAGCCACGCCATGAACACTGAAGCTTTCTTT. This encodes CASSLGSHAMNTEAFF.

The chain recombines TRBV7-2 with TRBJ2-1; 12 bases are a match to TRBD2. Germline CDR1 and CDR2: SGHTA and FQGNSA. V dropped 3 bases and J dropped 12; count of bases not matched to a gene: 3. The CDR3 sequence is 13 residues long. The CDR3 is CASSFGLAGRQFF. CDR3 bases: TGTGCCAGCAGCTTCGGACTAGCGGGAAGGCAGTTCTTC.

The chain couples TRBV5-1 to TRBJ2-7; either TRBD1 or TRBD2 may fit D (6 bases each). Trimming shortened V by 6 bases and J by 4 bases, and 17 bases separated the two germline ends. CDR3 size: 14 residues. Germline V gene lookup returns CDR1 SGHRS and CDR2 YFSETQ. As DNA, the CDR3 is TGCGCCAGCACCCCGGGGGCAGTACGGTACGAGCAGTACTTC. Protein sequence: CASTPGAVRYEQYF.